The T cell receptor (beta chain) described here comes from a study of blood T cell repertoires in COVID-19. Sequencing was performed with immunoSEQ multiplex PCR; in TCRdb, only in-frame clones are kept and a portion is missing. The table lists 200,000 to 250,000 clones, 75% to 90% of them singletons. Germline assignment: CDR1 MNHEY and CDR2 SVGEGT. V was shortened by 6 bases and J by 4 bases, with 12 bases between the two germline ends. The CDR3 has 13 residues. This receptor was obtained from a woman aged 25 to 39 who had been exposed to COVID-19. Sequenced material: PBMCs or T cells enriched from blood (not recorded which). The chain joins TRBV6-2 or TRBV6-3 to TRBJ2-5; possible D gene TRBD2, 5 bases. The CDR3 loop is CASRYRGLETQYF. The DNA for the CDR3 is TGTGCCAGCAGATACCGGGGATTAGAGACCCAGTACTTC.